What follows are 29 T cell receptor beta chains derived from one specimen sequenced in a study of OX40 agonist ivuxolimab in advanced cancers. Sequencing used immunoSEQ multiplex PCR; TCRdb keeps in-frame clones, though not all of them. In the table there are tens of thousands of clones, 91% of which are singletons. Sequences were derived from CD4+ or CD8+ T cells sorted from blood, sampled in a trial of the OX40 agonist ivuxolimab. These receptors were collected from an adult with an advanced solid tumor such as melanoma, head and neck, liver or kidney cancer.

This rearrangement joins TRBV7-6 to TRBJ2-1, with TRBD1 as a possible D gene (6 bases). V was trimmed by 1 base and J by 6 bases, leaving 10 bases between them. Germline assignment: CDR1 SGHVS and CDR2 FNYEAQ. This CDR3 comprises 14 residues. The CDR3 region is CASSLGGPANEQFF. The DNA for the CDR3 is TGTGCCAGCAGCTTAGGGGGGCCCGCCAATGAGCAGTTCTTC.

In regard to this clone: The sample has other DNA sequences that encode this CDR3 too. V usage is TRBV6-1 and J usage is TRBJ1-5; 8 positions agree with TRBD1. Trimming cost V 4 bases and J 0 bases; bases outside gene matches: 5. This CDR3 region has 16 residues. Germline V gene lookup returns CDR1 MNHNS and CDR2 SASEGT. This CDR3 reads CASSVTGAYSNQPQHF. Here the CDR3 DNA reads TGTGCCAGCAGTGTGACAGGGGCCTATAGCAATCAGCCCCAGCATTTT.

This rearrangement joins TRBV15 to TRBJ1-3; D is possibly TRBD1 (5 bases). Germline assignment: CDR1 LNHNV and CDR2 YYDKDF (reference sequence). The CDR3 has 13 amino acids. The CDR3 nucleotides read TGTGCATCGGGACCCGGAGAAGGAAACACCATATATTTT. Protein: CASGPGEGNTIYF.

The CDR3 here is CASSWTDSINQPQHF. As DNA, the CDR3 is TGTGCCAGCAGCTGGACCGACAGCATCAATCAGCCCCAGCATTTT. V is TRBV7-9 and J is TRBJ1-5; tentatively, D is TRBD1 (5 bases). This CDR3 has 15 amino acids. The V gene's germline CDR1 is SEHNR and CDR2 FQNEAQ (reference sequence). V gave up 4 bases and J gave up 3 bases, with 13 bases separating them. Complete variable domain (other parts from reference TRBV7-9 and TRBJ1-5): DTGVSQNPRHKITKRGQNVTFRCDPISEHNRLYWYRQTLGQGPEFLTYFQNEAQLEKSRLLSDRFSAERPKGSFSTLEIQRTEQGDSAMYLCASSWTDSINQPQHFGDGTRLSIL.

The chain uses TRBV4-3 and TRBJ2-3; 11 bases agree with TRBD2. Germline loops: CDR1 LGHNA, CDR2 YSLEER. Trimming cost V 5 bases and J 0 bases; bases outside gene matches: 13. The CDR3 sequence is 19 residues long. CDR3 bases: TGCGCCAGCAGCGTTCGACTAGCGGGAATGATAATTAGCACAGATACGCAGTATTTT. This encodes CASSVRLAGMIISTDTQYF.

This rearrangement joins TRBV28 to TRBJ1-3; possible D gene TRBD1, 5 bases. The CDR3 has 17 amino acids. Trimming removed 5 bases from V and 3 bases from J, with 20 bases in between. CDR1 and CDR2 from the germline V gene are MDHEN and SYDVKM. The CDR3: CASSVLGGGTHGNTIYF. DNA for the CDR3: TGTGCCAGCAGTGTCCTCGGGGGTGGTACACATGGAAACACCATATATTTT.

V is TRBV4-3 and J is TRBJ2-5; D assignment may be TRBD1 or TRBD2 (5 bases each). The germline CDR1 and CDR2 sequences are LGHNA and YSLEER. The CDR3 has 16 residues. Between the trimmed V and J ends, which lost 2 bases and 1 base, there was a span of 14 bases. The DNA of the CDR3 is TGCGCCAGCAGCCAACGTTACGTTGGGACCCAAGAGACCCAGTACTTC. Translation: CASSQRYVGTQETQYF.

The V call is TRBV15, the J call TRBJ1-4; 9 bases match TRBD1. The CDR3 length is 15 residues. Trimming removed 1 base from V and 5 bases from J; junction bases left unmatched: 2. CDR1 is LNHNV and CDR2 is YYDKDF in the germline V gene (reference sequence). As DNA, the CDR3 is TGTGCCACCAGCAGAGTCGGACAGGGGAATGAAAAACTGTTTTTT. It is translated as CATSRVGQGNEKLFF.

This clone was found once. V usage is TRBV7-9 and J usage is TRBJ1-2; D uncertain. Trimming stripped 7 bases from V and 3 bases from J, with 12 bases between. Germline CDR1 is SEHNR and CDR2 is FQNEAQ (reference sequence). This CDR3 is 13 amino acids long. CDR3 DNA sequence: TGTGCCAGCACCACCATTGGGGACTATGGCTACACCTTC. Translated, it gives CASTTIGDYGYTF.

The chain couples TRBV29-1 to TRBJ2-1, with 12 bases fitting TRBD2. Germline V CDR1 and CDR2: SQVTM, ANQGSEA. The CDR3 has 16 amino acids. The J segment lost 2 bases and the V segment lost 3 bases, leaving 5 bases of the junction unmatched. CDR3 nucleotides: TGCAGCGTTGAGGGTCCTAGCGGGAGGGCCTACAATGAGCAGTTCTTC. As protein: CSVEGPSGRAYNEQFF.

V is TRBV4-1 and J is TRBJ1-2, with 7 bases fitting TRBD1. Germline CDR1 MGHRA, CDR2 YSYEKL. V lost 0 bases, J lost 8 bases, and 12 bases stayed unmatched. The CDR3 has 16 amino acids. The CDR3 sequence is CASSQDGGGGLGGYTF. The DNA for the CDR3 is TGCGCCAGCAGCCAAGATGGAGGGGGCGGCTTAGGAGGCTACACCTTC.

This clone showed up just once. V gene TRBV9 combines with J gene TRBJ2-7, with D perhaps TRBD2 (6 bases). The germline V gene has CDR1 SGDLS and CDR2 YYNGEE. There are 14 residues in the CDR3. V lost 2 bases and J lost 0, with 9 bases in between. The CDR3 nucleotides read TGTGCCAGCAGCGTGGGGGGTAGCTCCTACGAGCAGTACTTC. Translated, it gives CASSVGGSSYEQYF.

The chain joins TRBV27 to TRBJ2-1, with no clear D. V shed 2 bases and J shed 5 bases, with 10 bases lying between them. Germline lookup yields CDR1 MNHEY and CDR2 SMNVEV (reference sequence). CDR3 length: 14 residues. The DNA for the CDR3 is TGTGCCAGCAGTTTAACGCCCCCCAACAATGAGCAGTTCTTC. Protein product: CASSLTPPNNEQFF.

The J gene is TRBJ1-2, the V gene TRBV15; 7 nucleotides agree with TRBD1. Germline CDR1 is LNHNV and CDR2 is YYDKDF (reference sequence). The V and J ends lost 6 bases and 8 bases, in that order; junction bases with no gene match: 12. The CDR3 loop spans 14 amino acids. The CDR3 reads CATSPPTGMIGYTF. The DNA of the CDR3 is TGTGCCACCAGTCCGCCGACAGGGATGATAGGCTACACCTTC.

This clone has only a few counts. This rearrangement joins TRBV29-1 to TRBJ2-2; D ambiguous. The germline V gene has CDR1 SQVTM and CDR2 ANQGSEA. The CDR3 length is 11 residues. Trimming removed 3 bases at V and 8 bases at J, with 7 bases between. For the CDR3, the DNA is TGCAGCGTTGAGATGGGAGGGGAGCTGTTTTTT. As protein: CSVEMGGELFF.

The chain joins TRBV18 to TRBJ2-3; perhaps TRBD1 as D (6 bases). From germline, CDR1 is KGHSH and CDR2 LQKENI. This CDR3 has 13 amino acids. V lost 5 bases and J 3 bases, leaving 9 bases between the germline ends. CDR3 protein: CASSGQGTDTQYF. The CDR3 coding sequence is TGTGCCAGCTCAGGCCAGGGGACAGATACGCAGTATTTT. Full variable domain (missing parts from reference TRBV18 and TRBJ2-3): NAGVMQNPRHLVRRRGQEARLRCSPMKGHSHVYWYRQLPEEGLKFMVYLQKENIIDESGMPKERFSAEFPKEGPSILRIQQVVRGDSAAYFCASSGQGTDTQYFGPGTRLTVL.

V and J are TRBV28 and TRBJ2-7; tentative D call: TRBD2 (5 bases). CDR1 MDHEN and CDR2 SYDVKM come from the germline V gene. The CDR3 runs 13 residues. V was cut by 3 bases and J by 6 bases, with 12 bases left in between. CDR3 sequence reads: CASSLAEGLEQYF. DNA for the CDR3: TGTGCCAGCAGTTTGGCAGAGGGCCTCGAGCAGTACTTC.

The chain couples TRBV28 to TRBJ2-5; 7 bases agree with TRBD1. Per germline, CDR1 MDHEN and CDR2 SYDVKM. Trimming removed 6 bases from V and 5 bases from J; junction bases left unmatched: 9. This CDR3 region has 14 residues. The CDR3 nucleotides are TGTGCCAGCAGCGCAAGACAGGGATCGGAGACCCAGTACTTC. It encodes CASSARQGSETQYF.

The chain recombines TRBV9 with TRBJ1-2; 8 nucleotides align to TRBD1. V lost 3 bases, J lost 8 bases, and 15 bases stayed unmatched. The CDR3 spans 16 residues. Germline loops: CDR1 SGDLS, CDR2 YYNGEE. The CDR3 region is CASSDPGQGARRGYTF. DNA of the CDR3: TGTGCCAGCAGCGACCCCGGGCAGGGGGCTAGACGGGGCTACACCTTC.

The chain combines TRBV30 with TRBJ1-3, with no clear D. With 4 bases removed from V and 3 bases from J, the gap between germline ends came to 7 bases. The CDR3 sequence is 12 residues long. CDR1 is GTSNPN, CDR2 SVGIG, per germline (reference sequence). CDR3 sequence (DNA): TGTGCCTGGACCCTCGATGGAAACACCATATATTTT. Translation gives CAWTLDGNTIYF.

This chain links TRBV19 with TRBJ2-1; D call uncertain. The CDR3 contains 15 residues. V dropped 0 bases and J dropped 0 bases, with 6 bases sitting between them. Per germline, CDR1 LNHDA and CDR2 SQIVND (reference sequence). CDR3 nucleotides: TGTGCCAGTAGTATAGATGGGGACTCCTACAATGAGCAGTTCTTC. This translates into CASSIDGDSYNEQFF.

The chain uses TRBV5-8 and TRBJ2-1; D gene unclear. Trimming cost V 3 bases and J 4 bases, with 14 bases left between them. Per germline, CDR1 SGHTS and CDR2 YDEGEE. The CDR3 sequence is 15 residues long. The CDR3 coding sequence is TGTGCCAGCAGCTCCCTAACCATGGGGTACAATGAGCAGTTCTTC. Amino acids: CASSSLTMGYNEQFF.

The rearrangement uses TRBV5-1 and TRBJ2-7; 10 nucleotides match TRBD1. The CDR3 extends over 14 amino acids. The germline CDR1 and CDR2 sequences are SGHRS and YFSETQ. The V gene end was trimmed by 0 bases and the J gene end by 5 bases; junction bases not matched to a gene: 2. Here the CDR3 reads CASSLGGTGDEQYV. CDR3 coding DNA: TGCGCCAGCAGCTTGGGGGGGACAGGGGACGAGCAGTACGTC.

The chain links TRBV14 to TRBJ2-2; the D is unclear. Germline V gene sequence: CDR1 SGHDN, CDR2 FVKESK. The V end lost 7 bases, the J end lost 3 bases, and 12 bases lay between the germline ends. This CDR3 has 14 residues. The CDR3 nucleotides read TGTGCCAGCAATCCGCTAGGATACACCGGGGAGCTGTTTTTT. As protein: CASNPLGYTGELFF.

V usage is TRBV7-8 and J usage is TRBJ1-5, with D perhaps TRBD1 (5 bases). This CDR3 spans 14 amino acids. Trimming removed 1 base from V and 5 bases from J, with 9 bases in between. Germline V lookup: CDR1 SGHVS, CDR2 FQNEAQ. The CDR3 here is CASSLGGGDQPQHF. As DNA, the CDR3 is TGTGCCAGCAGCTTAGGCGGGGGGGATCAGCCCCAGCATTTT.

The rearrangement joins TRBV7-9 to TRBJ2-1; D call uncertain. The CDR3 runs 14 residues. Germline V lookup: CDR1 SEHNR, CDR2 FQNEAQ (reference sequence). V lost 2 bases, J lost 6 bases, and 11 bases lay in between. The CDR3 reads CASSLSLLGNEQFF. CDR3 nucleotide sequence: TGTGCCAGCAGCTTATCGCTTTTGGGCAATGAGCAGTTCTTC.

The rearrangement uses TRBV6-5 and TRBJ1-5; no definite D call. This CDR3 is 14 amino acids long. Germline-derived CDR1 and CDR2 are MNHEY and SVGAGI. Trimming pared 0 bases from V and 7 bases from J, leaving 10 bases between. The CDR3 reads CASSYSTGGQPQHF. In DNA form, the CDR3 reads TGTGCCAGCAGTTACTCGACCGGCGGGCAGCCCCAGCATTTT.

The J gene is TRBJ1-5, the V gene TRBV28; no definite D call. V was trimmed by 5 bases and J by 9 bases, leaving 20 bases between them. This CDR3 spans 15 amino acids. CDR1 and CDR2 from the germline V gene are MDHEN and SYDVKM. CDR3 nucleotide sequence: TGTGCCAGCAGTCCCCCGGGATCCCTCATTTGGCCCCAGCATTTT. Protein: CASSPPGSLIWPQHF.

V is TRBV19 and J is TRBJ2-1; no clear D gene. Trimming took 3 bases from V and 5 from J, leaving 14 bases between them. The CDR3 extends over 15 amino acids. Germline V gives CDR1 LNHDA, CDR2 SQIVND (reference sequence). CDR3 in DNA: TGTGCCAGTAGTATGGGCCAAGCAGCGAACAATGAGCAGTTCTTC. Translated: CASSMGQAANNEQFF.